These 13 T cell receptor beta chains share one sample of origin, sequenced in a study of beta chain features in type 1 diabetes. Sequencing targeted expressed TCRB transcripts, as all isolated RNA had been reverse transcribed. The method was immunoSEQ multiplex PCR; TCRdb's version includes in-frame clones alone and lacks a portion of them. The sample has almost 350,000 clones, roughly 8% seen once. Sample: central memory CD4+ T cells from blood. The receptors here all came from a woman aged 18-29 years in good health.

This clone was seen a few times. V usage is TRBV14 and J usage is TRBJ2-7, with D hard to call. This CDR3 has 11 amino acids. Trimming took 6 bases from V and 4 from J, leaving 7 bases between them. Looked up from germline, CDR1 is SGHDN and CDR2 is FVKESK. The CDR3: CASRSVYEQYF. As DNA, the CDR3 is TGTGCCAGCAGAAGTGTTTACGAGCAGTACTTC.

This clone was found a few times. Other DNA sequences in the same sample also yield this CDR3. Here the CDR3 DNA reads TGTGCCAGCAGTGAAGCCTCTAGCGGGGGGCTGTACGAGCAGTACTTC. Amino acid sequence: CASSEASSGGLYEQYF. This rearrangement joins TRBV6-1 to TRBJ2-7, with 11 bases fitting TRBD2. This CDR3 comprises 16 residues. V gave up 0 bases and J gave up 4 bases; unmatched junction bases: 5. CDR1 MNHNS and CDR2 SASEGT come from the germline V gene.

The table lists this clone with a few counts. This chain joins TRBV7-8 and TRBJ2-1; 8 positions match TRBD1. The J segment lost 1 base and the V segment lost 1 base, leaving 3 bases of the junction unmatched. CDR1 is SGHVS, CDR2 FQNEAQ, per germline. The CDR3 contains 16 residues. CDR3: CASSLVYRGSYNEQFF. In DNA form, the CDR3 reads TGTGCCAGCAGCTTAGTCTACAGGGGGTCCTACAATGAGCAGTTCTTC.

In this sample, this clone turned up a few times. The same CDR3 arises from other DNA sequences in this sample as well. This chain joins TRBV9 and TRBJ2-1; no clear D gene. The V end lost 3 bases, the J end lost 8 bases, and 15 bases lay between the germline ends. CDR3 size: 14 residues. The germline V gene has CDR1 SGDLS and CDR2 YYNGEE. CDR3 region: CASSARAHSDEQFF. Here the CDR3 DNA reads TGTGCCAGCAGCGCCCGGGCTCATTCGGATGAGCAGTTCTTC.

In this sample, this clone turned up a few times. The gene calls are TRBV7-2 and TRBJ2-7; the D gene could be TRBD1 or TRBD2 (5 bases each). This CDR3 spans 13 amino acids. V was trimmed by 2 bases and J by 4 bases, leaving 9 bases between them. Germline values: CDR1 SGHTA, CDR2 FQGNSA. The CDR3 here is CASSLSREYEQYF. CDR3 nucleotides: TGTGCCAGCAGCTTAAGCAGGGAGTACGAGCAGTACTTC.

This clone was counted a few times. The J gene is TRBJ2-7, the V gene TRBV15; 11 bases agree with TRBD1. The ends lost 1 base at V and 5 bases at J; junction bases unmatched: 7. Looked up from germline, CDR1 is LNHNV and CDR2 is YYDKDF (reference sequence). This CDR3 spans 16 amino acids. CDR3 in amino acids: CATSRVRGTGGNEQYF. In DNA, the CDR3 is TGTGCCACCAGCAGAGTAAGAGGGACAGGGGGAAACGAGCAGTACTTC.

This clone has a count of ten or more. The rearrangement links TRBV15 to TRBJ2-7; a weak D match, TRBD2 (7 bases). The V gene lost 1 base and the J gene lost 2 bases, with 15 bases spanning the gap. The CDR3 contains 16 residues. Per germline, CDR1 LNHNV and CDR2 YYDKDF (reference sequence). DNA for the CDR3: TGTGCCACCAGCAGAGGGGAGGGGGAGGGTGCCTACGAGCAGTACTTC. Protein: CATSRGEGEGAYEQYF.

The CDR3 region is CASSYGQLYEQYF. CDR3 sequence (DNA): TGTGCCAGCAGTTACGGGCAGCTCTACGAGCAGTACTTC. The gene calls are TRBV6-5 and TRBJ2-7; D is ambiguous. Per germline, CDR1 MNHEY and CDR2 SVGAGI. The CDR3 is 13 amino acids. The V gene lost 2 bases and the J gene lost 3 bases, with 8 bases spanning the gap.

This chain's CDR3 is CASIGTGAYNEQFF. CDR3 in DNA: TGTGCCAGCATCGGGACAGGGGCCTACAATGAGCAGTTCTTC. The V gene is TRBV6-6, the J gene TRBJ2-1; 10 bases map to TRBD1. V shed 7 bases, J shed 2 bases, and the junction held 2 bases outside the gene matches. CDR1 and CDR2 from the germline V gene are MNHNY and SVGAGI (reference sequence). This CDR3 comprises 14 residues.

In its sample, this clone was seen many times. DNA for the CDR3: TGTGCCTCGGACAGGGGAAACACTGAAGCTTTCTTT. As protein: CASDRGNTEAFF. The V and J genes are TRBV19 and TRBJ1-1; 9 bases are shared with TRBD1. The CDR3 length is 12 residues. Germline V gene data show CDR1 as LNHDA and CDR2 as SQIVND (reference sequence). V lost 11 bases and J lost 2; bases outside the gene matches: 3.

This clone showed up just a few times. The chain recombines TRBV12-5 with TRBJ2-1; TRBD2 might be the D (5 bases). The CDR3 has 14 residues. Trimming took off 5 bases at V and 2 bases at J, with 10 bases between the two ends. Germline V gene sequence: CDR1 LGHNT, CDR2 FRNRAP. The CDR3 is CASGGGGTYNEQFF. CDR3 DNA: TGTGCTAGTGGTGGAGGTGGTACCTACAATGAGCAGTTCTTC.

This chain links TRBV7-8 with TRBJ2-1; D call uncertain. Germline CDR1 SGHVS, CDR2 FQNEAQ. The CDR3 sequence is 12 residues long. Deletions cut 6 bases from V and 7 bases from J, with 10 bases between. CDR3 protein: CASRETTNEQFF. DNA of the CDR3: TGTGCCAGCAGGGAAACTACGAATGAGCAGTTCTTC.

CDR3: CASSLNSGIARYNEQFF. As DNA, the CDR3 is TGTGCCAGCAGCTTGAATAGCGGGATAGCCCGATACAATGAGCAGTTCTTC. The V and J genes are TRBV7-3 and TRBJ2-1; 8 bases align to TRBD2. Per germline, CDR1 SGHTA and CDR2 FQGTGA. V shed 3 bases and J 4 bases; nucleotides not matched to a gene: 11. This CDR3 contains 17 residues.